This is a list of T cell receptor beta chains from one sample in a study of pediatric ulcerative colitis. TCRdb's table, derived via immunoSEQ multiplex PCR, lists solely in-frame clones and lacks some. The sample carries some 37,000 clones, around 73% recorded once. The sequenced material came from gut tissue. The origin of the receptors is a boy aged 5-17 years with moderate ulcerative colitis. The CDR3 runs from the conserved cysteine through the conserved F or W. Fields, in order: CDR3 protein, CDR3 DNA, V gene, D gene, J gene, clone size. A D gene is named only where the DNA matches it firmly. Clone size is given for some rows only: seen once, a few or many times, or a class if the clone is expanded.

CDR3aa: CASSSGTGGNTIYF
CDR3nt: TGCGCCAGCAGCTCGGGGACAGGCGGAAACACCATATATTTT
v_gene: TRBV5-1
d_gene: TRBD1
j_gene: TRBJ1-3
abundance: .

CDR3aa: CASSGPPKLAGGRDTQYF
CDR3nt: TGTGCCAGCAGTGGGCCCCCCAAACTAGCGGGGGGGAGAGATACGCAGTATTTT
v_gene: TRBV2
d_gene: TRBD2
j_gene: TRBJ2-3
abundance: .

CDR3aa: CASSFQGAGEQYF
CDR3nt: TGTGCCAGCAGTTTTCAGGGGGCTGGCGAGCAGTACTTC
v_gene: TRBV27
d_gene: TRBD1
j_gene: TRBJ2-7
abundance: .

CDR3aa: CASSLGVTTDTQYF
CDR3nt: TGCGCCAGCAGCCTGGGGGTGACCACAGATACGCAGTATTTT
v_gene: TRBV5-1
d_gene: .
j_gene: TRBJ2-3
abundance: .

CDR3aa: CASSSLEDRGKNIQYF
CDR3nt: TGTGCCAGCAGCTCATTGGAGGACAGGGGCAAAAACATTCAGTACTTC
v_gene: TRBV7-6
d_gene: TRBD1
j_gene: TRBJ2-4
abundance: .

CDR3aa: CASSWGAGRTYEQYF
CDR3nt: TGTGCCAGCAGTTGGGGAGCGGGGCGAACCTACGAGCAGTACTTC
v_gene: TRBV27
d_gene: TRBD2
j_gene: TRBJ2-7
abundance: once

CDR3aa: CASSLSLDRAYEQYF
CDR3nt: TGTGCCAGCAGCTTATCCCTGGACAGGGCCTACGAGCAGTACTTC
v_gene: TRBV7-8
d_gene: TRBD1
j_gene: TRBJ2-7
abundance: .

CDR3aa: CASTFMNTEAFF
CDR3nt: TGTGCCAGCACCTTTATGAACACTGAAGCTTTCTTT
v_gene: TRBV6-1
d_gene: .
j_gene: TRBJ1-1
abundance: few

CDR3aa: CASSLTGLNEKLFF
CDR3nt: TGTGCCAGCAGTTTAACAGGGCTAAATGAAAAACTGTTTTTT
v_gene: TRBV28
d_gene: .
j_gene: TRBJ1-4
abundance: .

CDR3aa: CASSTAYEQYF
CDR3nt: TGCGCCAGCTCGACGGCCTACGAGCAGTACTTC
v_gene: TRBV5-1
d_gene: .
j_gene: TRBJ2-7
abundance: few

CDR3aa: CASQGLASTDTQYF
CDR3nt: TGTGCCAGCCAGGGACTAGCTAGCACAGATACGCAGTATTTT
v_gene: TRBV7-2
d_gene: TRBD2
j_gene: TRBJ2-3
abundance: once

CDR3aa: CASSPQRAPNVGSYEQYF
CDR3nt: TGTGCCAGCAGCCCGCAGAGGGCCCCCAACGTAGGGTCCTACGAGCAGTACTTC
v_gene: TRBV7-9
d_gene: .
j_gene: TRBJ2-7
abundance: .

CDR3aa: CASSLDRARGDGYTF
CDR3nt: TGTGCCAGCAGCTTAGATCGGGCGCGGGGTGACGGCTACACCTTC
v_gene: TRBV7-2
d_gene: .
j_gene: TRBJ1-2
abundance: .

CDR3aa: CASSFRTGTSYEQYF
CDR3nt: TGTGCCAGCAGTTTCCGGACAGGCACTTCCTACGAGCAGTACTTC
v_gene: TRBV28
d_gene: TRBD1
j_gene: TRBJ2-7
abundance: .

CDR3aa: CASRKQGFTDTQYF
CDR3nt: TGTGCCAGCAGGAAACAGGGGTTCACAGATACGCAGTATTTT
v_gene: TRBV6-5
d_gene: TRBD1
j_gene: TRBJ2-3
abundance: once

CDR3aa: CASSLVGQGPNTEAFF
CDR3nt: TGCGCCAGCAGCTTGGTCGGCCAGGGGCCGAACACTGAAGCTTTCTTT
v_gene: TRBV5-1
d_gene: .
j_gene: TRBJ1-1
abundance: .

CDR3aa: CASSPGSWGGYGYTF
CDR3nt: TGTGCCAGCAGCCCCGGGTCCTGGGGAGGGTATGGCTACACCTTC
v_gene: TRBV28
d_gene: .
j_gene: TRBJ1-2
abundance: .

CDR3aa: CAVKVLVGADTQYF
CDR3nt: TGTGCTGTTAAAGTCCTAGTTGGGGCAGATACGCAGTATTTT
v_gene: TRBV7-8
d_gene: .
j_gene: TRBJ2-3
abundance: .

CDR3aa: CASSLGTAWNEAFF
CDR3nt: TGTGCCAGCAGCCTGGGGACAGCTTGGAATGAAGCTTTCTTT
v_gene: TRBV7-9
d_gene: TRBD1
j_gene: TRBJ1-1
abundance: .

CDR3aa: CANSPGGWGRLNTEAFF
CDR3nt: TGTGCCAACAGCCCTGGGGGCTGGGGGCGCCTGAACACTGAAGCTTTCTTT
v_gene: TRBV7-2
d_gene: .
j_gene: TRBJ1-1
abundance: .

CDR3aa: CASSLGWGHREKLFF
CDR3nt: TGCGCCAGCAGCTTGGGATGGGGGCATAGGGAAAAACTGTTTTTT
v_gene: TRBV5-1
d_gene: .
j_gene: TRBJ1-4
abundance: .

CDR3aa: CASSPIGTGGSYNEQFF
CDR3nt: TGTGCCAGCTCACCCATCGGGACAGGGGGCTCCTACAATGAGCAGTTCTTC
v_gene: TRBV18
d_gene: TRBD1
j_gene: TRBJ2-1
abundance: .

CDR3aa: CASSQEAGGDYGYTF
CDR3nt: TGCGCCAGCAGCCAAGAAGCAGGGGGCGACTATGGCTACACCTTC
v_gene: TRBV4-3
d_gene: TRBD1
j_gene: TRBJ1-2
abundance: .

CDR3aa: CASSLGTALLYNEQFF
CDR3nt: TGTGCCAGCAGCTTAGGGACAGCCCTTCTCTACAATGAGCAGTTCTTC
v_gene: TRBV5-4
d_gene: TRBD1
j_gene: TRBJ2-1
abundance: .

CDR3aa: CASSPGQGAGTEAFF
CDR3nt: TGTGCCAGCAGCCCGGGACAGGGGGCTGGCACTGAAGCTTTCTTT
v_gene: TRBV4-2
d_gene: TRBD1
j_gene: TRBJ1-1
abundance: .

CDR3aa: CASSPRLAGFNEQFF
CDR3nt: TGTGCCAGCAGCCCTCGACTAGCGGGGTTCAATGAGCAGTTCTTC
v_gene: TRBV5-8
d_gene: TRBD2
j_gene: TRBJ2-1
abundance: .

CDR3aa: CASSPKRTAYNEQFF
CDR3nt: TGTGCCAGTAGTCCTAAGAGGACAGCCTACAATGAGCAGTTCTTC
v_gene: TRBV19
d_gene: .
j_gene: TRBJ2-1
abundance: .

CDR3aa: CASSIRLGGHEQYF
CDR3nt: TGTGCCAGTAGTATCCGACTAGGCGGTCACGAGCAGTACTTC
v_gene: TRBV19
d_gene: .
j_gene: TRBJ2-7
abundance: few

CDR3aa: CASSLVQGSNYGYTF
CDR3nt: TGCGCCAGCAGCTTGGTACAGGGATCTAACTATGGCTACACCTTC
v_gene: TRBV5-1
d_gene: .
j_gene: TRBJ1-2
abundance: .

CDR3aa: CASSSTGGYTF
CDR3nt: TGTGCCAGCAGTTCTACAGGGGGCTACACCTTC
v_gene: TRBV28
d_gene: .
j_gene: TRBJ1-2
abundance: few

CDR3aa: CASSDLPASPRSNEQFF
CDR3nt: TGTGCCAGCAGTGACCTCCCTGCTAGCCCTCGAAGTAATGAGCAGTTCTTC
v_gene: TRBV6-4
d_gene: .
j_gene: TRBJ2-1
abundance: once

CDR3aa: CAISATGEAYGYTF
CDR3nt: TGTGCCATCAGTGCCACCGGGGAGGCCTATGGCTACACCTTC
v_gene: TRBV10-3
d_gene: .
j_gene: TRBJ1-2
abundance: medium-sized

CDR3aa: CASSLGPGQDSEAFF
CDR3nt: TGCGCCAGCAGCTTGGGTCCGGGACAGGACTCGGAAGCTTTCTTT
v_gene: TRBV5-1
d_gene: TRBD1
j_gene: TRBJ1-1
abundance: .

CDR3aa: CASSLLPGTFGELFF
CDR3nt: TGCGCCAGCAGCTTGCTACCTGGGACCTTTGGGGAGCTGTTTTTT
v_gene: TRBV5-1
d_gene: .
j_gene: TRBJ2-2
abundance: .

CDR3aa: CASSSGLNQPQHF
CDR3nt: TGCGCCAGCAGCTCCGGACTCAATCAGCCCCAGCATTTT
v_gene: TRBV5-1
d_gene: .
j_gene: TRBJ1-5
abundance: .

CDR3aa: CASSPTRGLGYGYTF
CDR3nt: TGTGCCAGCAGCCCGACCCGGGGGCTCGGCTATGGCTACACCTTC
v_gene: TRBV7-3
d_gene: .
j_gene: TRBJ1-2
abundance: .

CDR3aa: CASSLVQADFATNEKLFF
CDR3nt: TGTGCCAGCAGTTTAGTACAGGCTGACTTCGCAACTAATGAAAAACTGTTTTTT
v_gene: TRBV28
d_gene: .
j_gene: TRBJ1-4
abundance: .

CDR3aa: CASSVRLADTQYF
CDR3nt: TGTGCCAGCAGCGTTCGACTAGCGGACACGCAGTATTTT
v_gene: TRBV7-2
d_gene: TRBD2
j_gene: TRBJ2-3
abundance: .

CDR3aa: CASSLTIPGRSYGYTF
CDR3nt: TGTGCCAGCAGTTTAACCATACCGGGACGGTCCTATGGCTACACCTTC
v_gene: TRBV28
d_gene: .
j_gene: TRBJ1-2
abundance: few

CDR3aa: CASSFARTAQETQYF
CDR3nt: TGTGCCAGCAGCTTCGCTAGGACAGCCCAAGAGACCCAGTACTTC
v_gene: TRBV7-8
d_gene: .
j_gene: TRBJ2-5
abundance: .

CDR3aa: CSVSLRGFSGNTIYF
CDR3nt: TGCAGCGTTTCCCTGAGGGGTTTCTCTGGAAACACCATATATTTT
v_gene: TRBV29-1
d_gene: .
j_gene: TRBJ1-3
abundance: few

CDR3aa: CASSRPMTSGESSYNEQFF
CDR3nt: TGTGCCAGCAGTCGACCGATGACTAGCGGAGAGAGCTCCTACAATGAGCAGTTCTTC
v_gene: TRBV28
d_gene: TRBD2
j_gene: TRBJ2-1
abundance: .

CDR3aa: CASTLRDSYNEQFF
CDR3nt: TGTGCCAGCACCCTACGCGACTCCTACAATGAGCAGTTCTTC
v_gene: TRBV11-1
d_gene: .
j_gene: TRBJ2-1
abundance: .

CDR3aa: CASNPHATANTEAFF
CDR3nt: TGTGCCAGCAACCCCCACGCGACAGCGAACACTGAAGCTTTCTTT
v_gene: TRBV6-5
d_gene: .
j_gene: TRBJ1-1
abundance: .

CDR3aa: CASSPDLNYGYTF
CDR3nt: TGTGCCAGCAGCCCGGACTTAAACTATGGCTACACCTTC
v_gene: TRBV5-6
d_gene: .
j_gene: TRBJ1-2
abundance: .

CDR3aa: CASSLGLLTSVTGELFF
CDR3nt: TGTGCCAGCAGCCTAGGGTTGCTGACTAGCGTCACCGGGGAGCTGTTTTTT
v_gene: TRBV9
d_gene: TRBD2
j_gene: TRBJ2-2
abundance: .

CDR3aa: CASSLLRGMNTEAFF
CDR3nt: TGTGCCAGCAGTCTTTTGAGGGGGATGAACACTGAAGCTTTCTTT
v_gene: TRBV5-4
d_gene: .
j_gene: TRBJ1-1
abundance: few

CDR3aa: CASRPVGQETQYF
CDR3nt: TGTGCCAGCAGGCCGGTCGGACAAGAGACCCAGTACTTC
v_gene: TRBV7-6
d_gene: .
j_gene: TRBJ2-5
abundance: .

CDR3aa: CASTLGGGEGNQPQHF
CDR3nt: TGTGCCAGTACCCTCGGGGGAGGGGAGGGAAATCAGCCCCAGCATTTT
v_gene: TRBV19
d_gene: .
j_gene: TRBJ1-5
abundance: .

CDR3aa: CASSWAGLNTGNTIYF
CDR3nt: TGTGCCAGCAGCTGGGCAGGGTTGAATACTGGAAACACCATATATTTT
v_gene: TRBV5-6
d_gene: .
j_gene: TRBJ1-3
abundance: .

CDR3aa: CASSCRTVSTNEKLFF
CDR3nt: TGTGCCAGCAGCTGCCGGACAGTTTCAACTAATGAAAAACTGTTTTTT
v_gene: TRBV7-6
d_gene: .
j_gene: TRBJ1-4
abundance: .

CDR3aa: CASSLGLEADTQYF
CDR3nt: TGTGCCAGCAGTTTGGGGTTGGAGGCAGATACGCAGTATTTT
v_gene: TRBV28
d_gene: .
j_gene: TRBJ2-3
abundance: .

CDR3aa: CASNGGDAGGRSYEQYF
CDR3nt: TGTGCCAGCAATGGTGGGGATGCCGGGGGGCGTTCTTACGAGCAGTACTTC
v_gene: TRBV2
d_gene: .
j_gene: TRBJ2-7
abundance: few

CDR3aa: CSGWGPLNTEAFF
CDR3nt: TGCAGCGGGTGGGGACCGTTGAACACTGAAGCTTTCTTT
v_gene: TRBV29-1
d_gene: .
j_gene: TRBJ1-1
abundance: once